One and the same sample provided the 20 T cell receptor beta chains below, sequenced in a study of blood T cell repertoires in COVID-19. Sequencing used immunoSEQ multiplex PCR; TCRdb keeps in-frame clones, though not all of them. The table records roughly 190,000 clones, roughly four fifths of them present only once. The sequencing input was PBMCs or T cells enriched from blood (not recorded which). The receptors were sampled from a man aged 35-49 years who had recovered from COVID-19.

The count of this clone is one. The chain is built from TRBV6-4 and TRBJ1-5; unclear D gene. Trimming took off 5 bases at V and 6 bases at J, with 11 bases between the two ends. CDR1 is MRHNA, CDR2 SNTAGT, per germline. The CDR3 runs 13 residues. The CDR3 is CASSFSGFQPQHF. DNA of the CDR3: TGTGCCAGCAGTTTCTCGGGGTTTCAGCCCCAGCATTTT.

Details on this clone: One end of the junction does not line up with germline, which may come from a read error. The V call is TRBV7-7, the J call TRBJ2-1, with D tentatively TRBD2 (5 bases). CDR1 SSHAT and CDR2 FNYEAQ come from the germline V gene (reference sequence). This CDR3 region has 16 residues. The CDR3 DNA sequence: TGTGCTAGCAGCTCGGGGATAGCCCTAGAGGGCAATGAGCAGTTCTTC. It yields the protein CASSSGIALEGNEQFF.

This chain links TRBV7-9 with TRBJ1-2; 9 bases match TRBD1. Per the germline V gene, CDR1 is SEHNR and CDR2 is FQNEAQ (reference sequence). The CDR3 loop spans 18 amino acids. The V and J ends lost 6 bases and 3 bases, in that order; junction bases with no gene match: 17. The CDR3 DNA is TGTGCCAGCAGTTCCACCGGGACAGGGTCCGGCATAGACTATGGCTACACCTTC. Translation: CASSSTGTGSGIDYGYTF.

The J gene is TRBJ1-2, the V gene TRBV7-9; a weak D match, TRBD1 (5 bases). V lost 5 bases, J lost 7 bases, and 17 bases lay in between. In germline, CDR1 is SEHNR, CDR2 FQNEAQ (reference sequence). The CDR3 runs 14 residues. The CDR3 spells CASSRQGEQSGYTF. DNA of the CDR3: TGTGCCAGCAGCCGTCAAGGGGAACAAAGTGGCTACACCTTC.

The chain carries TRBV7-9 and TRBJ2-1; 9 nucleotides align to TRBD2. Germline CDR1 and CDR2: SEHNR and FQNEAQ (reference sequence). V was pared by 4 bases and J by 7 bases, with 8 bases of the junction left unmatched. The CDR3 is made up of 15 amino acids. CDR3 bases: TGTGCCAGCAGCTCCCAAGCGGGAGGAAATAATGAGCAGTTCTTC. This encodes CASSSQAGGNNEQFF.

The chain has TRBV16 and TRBJ2-7; possibly TRBD2 for D (6 bases). The CDR3 runs 14 residues. V lost 4 bases, J lost 3 bases, and 13 bases lay in between. From germline, CDR1 is KGHSY and CDR2 FQNENV. As DNA, the CDR3 is TGTGCCAGCAGCCGGGGAGGTATATACTACGAGCAGTACTTC. It yields the protein CASSRGGIYYEQYF.

CDR3: CASGNRGSSPLHF. As DNA, the CDR3 is TGTGCCAGCGGTAACAGGGGCAGTTCACCCCTCCACTTT. This chain joins TRBV2 and TRBJ1-6, with TRBD1 matching over 7 bases. Germline loops: CDR1 SNHLY, CDR2 FYNNEI. CDR3 length equals 13 residues. Trimming at V came to 8 bases and at J to 9 bases, leaving 7 bases not matched to a gene.

This clone showed up just a few times. V and J are TRBV7-2 and TRBJ2-1, with TRBD2 matching over 10 bases. The trim removed 2 bases at V and 6 bases at J, leaving 4 bases unmatched. Germline V CDR1 and CDR2: SGHTA, FQGNSA. This CDR3 is built from 15 residues. The CDR3 is CASSLLAGVFNEQFF. The DNA for the CDR3 is TGTGCCAGCAGCTTACTAGCGGGAGTTTTCAATGAGCAGTTCTTC.

Only a few counts were recorded for this clone. The chain has TRBV3-1 (or the pseudogene TRBV3-2) and TRBJ2-3; D is possibly TRBD2 (5 bases). The CDR3 totals 17 residues. Germline lookup yields CDR1 LGHDT and CDR2 YNNKEL (reference sequence). Trimming shortened V by 0 bases and J by 3 bases, and 16 bases separated the two germline ends. This CDR3 reads CASSQEPPGRDTDTQYF. The CDR3 DNA reads TGTGCCAGCAGCCAAGAACCCCCGGGGAGAGATACAGATACGCAGTATTTT.

J is TRBJ2-5 and V is TRBV6-5, with 10 bases identical to TRBD2. With V trimmed by 0 bases and J by 2 bases, 3 bases remained unmatched. The germline CDR1 and CDR2 sequences are MNHEY and SVGAGI. This CDR3 comprises 16 residues. The DNA of the CDR3 is TGTGCCAGCAGTTACTCGGGACTAGCGTTACAAGAGACCCAGTACTTC. Encoded protein: CASSYSGLALQETQYF.

The chain links TRBV7-3 to TRBJ2-1; 10 bases agree with TRBD2. Germline trimming cut 5 bases from V and 10 bases from J; bases unmatched to any gene: 14. Germline V gene lookup returns CDR1 SGHTA and CDR2 FQGTGA. There are 16 residues in the CDR3. The CDR3 sequence: CASSPSPSGRIGEQFF. CDR3 nucleotide sequence: TGTGCCAGCAGCCCCTCTCCTAGCGGGAGAATTGGCGAGCAGTTCTTC.

The V call is TRBV10-3, the J call TRBJ1-2; 9 nucleotides agree with TRBD1. Germline CDR1 reads ENHRY; CDR2 reads SYGVKD. The CDR3 is made up of 13 amino acids. Trimming took 10 bases from V and 2 from J; bases not matched to a gene: 5. CDR3 protein: CATNGQGNYGYTF. The CDR3 bases are TGTGCCACCAACGGACAGGGGAACTATGGCTACACCTTC.

The chain uses TRBV7-8 and TRBJ2-7, with D perhaps matching TRBD1 (5 bases). This CDR3 contains 13 residues. V lost 0 bases and J 4 bases, leaving 7 bases between the germline ends. Germline CDR1 and CDR2: SGHVS and FQNEAQ. The CDR3 DNA reads as TGTGCCAGCAGCTTAGCTCAGGGATACGAGCAGTACGTC. Its translation: CASSLAQGYEQYV.

The rearrangement uses TRBV9 and TRBJ1-5; the D is unclear. The CDR3 totals 13 residues. V gave up 4 bases and J gave up 6 bases, with 11 bases separating them. Germline V CDR1 and CDR2: SGDLS, YYNGEE. In DNA, the CDR3 is TGTGCCAGCAGCCCCGGCGCGGGTCAGCCCCAGCATTTT. Its protein product is CASSPGAGQPQHF.

This chain uses TRBV10-3 with TRBJ1-6, with TRBD1 matching 8 bases. J gave up 4 bases and V 3 bases, and 8 bases lay outside the gene matches. The CDR3 extends over 17 amino acids. Germline loops: CDR1 ENHRY, CDR2 SYGVKD. The CDR3 loop reads CAISEIQGDRYNSPLHF. CDR3 DNA: TGTGCCATCAGTGAAATCCAGGGGGACAGGTATAATTCACCCCTCCACTTT.

This sequence joins TRBV27 and TRBJ2-7, with 12 bases lining up with TRBD2. V dropped 3 bases and J dropped 6; count of bases not matched to a gene: 3. Germline V gives CDR1 MNHEY, CDR2 SMNVEV (reference sequence). The CDR3 has 14 residues. The CDR3 is CASSLELAGGEQYF. Here the CDR3 DNA reads TGTGCCAGCAGTTTGGAACTAGCGGGAGGCGAGCAGTACTTC.

The rearrangement links TRBV13 to TRBJ2-7; 11 positions agree with TRBD1. The CDR3 totals 13 residues. Germline values: CDR1 PRHDT, CDR2 FYEKMQ (reference sequence). Germline trimming cut 6 bases from V and 4 bases from J; bases unmatched to any gene: 2. CDR3 in DNA: TGTGCCAGCAGTCGGGACAGGGGGTACGAGCAGTACGTC. Residues: CASSRDRGYEQYV.

This chain links TRBV6-2 or TRBV6-3 with TRBJ1-1, with D possibly TRBD1 on 5 matching bases. CDR1 MNHEY and CDR2 SVGEGT come from the germline V gene. V shed 0 bases and J shed 12 bases, with 14 bases lying between them. CDR3 size: 13 residues. The CDR3 DNA reads as TGTGCCAGCAGTTACTCGCGGGGACCTCATACTTTCTTT. This codes for CASSYSRGPHTFF.

The rearrangement uses TRBV5-3 and TRBJ2-1, with 8 bases identical to TRBD2. TRBV5-3 is an ORF, and what it does is uncertain. CDR3 length: 20 residues. Trimming removed 3 bases from V and 0 bases from J; junction bases left unmatched: 17. Here the CDR3 DNA reads TGTGCCAGAAGCTGGGGAGGACTAGCCGCGAACACCAGCTCCTACAATGAGCAGTTCTTC. This gives the protein CARSWGGLAANTSSYNEQFF.

The CDR3 is CASSRGQFSGELFF. For the CDR3, the DNA is TGTGCCAGCAGCCGTGGACAGTTCTCCGGGGAGCTGTTTTTT. The chain couples TRBV7-9 to TRBJ2-2; weak D call: TRBD1 (6 bases). V was cut by 5 bases and J by 6 bases, with 13 bases left in between. This CDR3 has 14 amino acids. Germline CDR1 reads SEHNR; CDR2 reads FQNEAQ (reference sequence).